This T cell receptor (beta chain) is drawn from a study of blood T cell repertoires in COVID-19. From germline, CDR1 is MDHEN and CDR2 SYDVKM. V lost 6 bases, J lost 5 bases, and 6 bases stayed unmatched. This CDR3 has 14 amino acids. Per the authors' pipeline: Reference gene primer amplification gave nucleated cell count estimates. TCRdb's copy holds only in-frame clones and misses some; the assay was immunoSEQ multiplex PCR. Clone size and the V and J calls come from that table; the DNA yielded D and trimming. The table lists tens of thousands of clones, around 90% of them singletons, with approximately 21% in the top ten.

The TCR was taken from a man aged 50-60 years with active COVID-19. Sequencing used peripheral blood. The chain joins TRBV28 to TRBJ2-5; TRBD2 matches 10 bases. For the CDR3, the DNA is TGTGCCAGCAGAGTTAGCGGGAGGATTGAGACCCAGTACTTC. Its translation is CASRVSGRIETQYF.